These 20 T cell receptor beta chains were all obtained from the same sample, sequenced in a study of T cells in Graves' hyperthyroidism and ophthalmopathy. Amplification of TCR beta CDR3 regions was performed using RNA transcripts as template. During a first-round RT-PCR of the TCR CDR3, the HTBI primer set was used. TCRdb independently ran MiXCR on the multiplex PCR reads; one entry per CDR3 protein. The sample yields approximately 530,000 distinct CDR3 sequences, 16% seen once. The sample was blood. The receptors were sampled from a woman between 18 and 29 years old with Graves' hyperthyroidism.

Many counts were recorded for this clonotype. The rearrangement links TRBV27 to TRBJ1-1; 7 nucleotides align to TRBD1. From germline, CDR1 is MNHEY and CDR2 SMNVEV (reference sequence). This CDR3 contains 17 residues. V trimming: 6 bases; J trimming: 4 bases; junction bases outside the gene matches: 17. The chain's CDR3 is CASSDFQNRGPLTEAFF. The CDR3 coding sequence is TGTGCCAGCAGCGATTTCCAGAACAGGGGCCCGCTCACTGAAGCTTTCTTT.

This clonotype showed up just a few times. The chain is built from TRBV6-5 and TRBJ1-4; D might be TRBD1 (5 bases). The V end was cut by 2 bases, the J end by 7 bases, with 11 bases between. The CDR3 is 14 residues long. Germline V CDR1 and CDR2: MNHEY, SVGAGI. CDR3 sequence reads: CASSYNQGSEKLFF. The CDR3 nucleotides read TGTGCCAGCAGTTACAACCAGGGCAGTGAAAAACTGTTTTTT.

The rearrangement uses TRBV4-1 and TRBJ1-2; D not certain. Germline-derived CDR1 and CDR2 are MGHRA and YSYEKL. The CDR3 length is 15 residues. V lost 0 bases, J lost 4 bases, and 12 bases lay in between. CDR3 in DNA: TGCGCCAGCAGCCAAGAGGGTACACTCGCCTATGGCTACACCTTC. This gives the protein CASSQEGTLAYGYTF.

Ten or more counts support this clonotype. The chain recombines TRBV10-3 with TRBJ2-7; 9 positions agree with TRBD2. This CDR3 spans 14 amino acids. V trimming: 8 bases; J trimming: 1 base; junction bases outside the gene matches: 6. CDR1 is ENHRY, CDR2 SYGVKD, per germline. The CDR3 here is CAIGETSGSYEQYF. The CDR3 DNA sequence: TGTGCCATCGGAGAGACTAGCGGATCCTACGAGCAGTACTTC.

This clonotype was picked up many times. This chain's CDR3 is CASTSNYEQYF. CDR3 DNA: TGTGCCAGCACCTCTAACTACGAGCAGTACTTC. The V call is TRBV2, the J call TRBJ2-7; D remains unclear. CDR1 and CDR2 (germline): SNHLY, FYNNEI. The CDR3 has 11 residues. Trimming pared 7 bases from V and 3 bases from J, leaving 7 bases between.

The genes are TRBV24-1 and TRBJ2-1, with D maybe TRBD2 (7 bases). The J call could be wrong; TRBJ2-7 is a better fit for the DNA end. This CDR3 spans 20 amino acids. Per the germline V gene, CDR1 is KGHDR and CDR2 is SFDVKD. The CDR3 DNA follows: TGTGCCACCAGTGATTGGGGACATGATGAGCTAGCGGAGCCATACAATGAGCAGTACTTC. Translated, it gives CATSDWGHDELAEPYNEQYF.

This clonotype was observed a few times. The rearrangement joins TRBV12-3 or TRBV12-4 to TRBJ1-5; TRBD1 aligns across 8 bases. V trimming: 6 bases; J trimming: 4 bases; junction bases outside the gene matches: 8. This CDR3 has 15 amino acids. In DNA form, the CDR3 reads TGTGCCAGCAGGTCTAACAGGGGGGATAATCAGCCCCAGCATTTT. It codes for CASRSNRGDNQPQHF.

This clonotype was picked up many times. V gene TRBV11-1 combines with J gene TRBJ1-6, with TRBD1 matching 8 bases. The germline V gene encodes CDR1 SGHAT and CDR2 FQDESV (reference sequence). The CDR3 extends over 15 amino acids. The V segment lost 5 bases and the J segment 4 bases; nucleotides outside the gene matches: 4. Here the CDR3 reads CASSPTGAYNSPLHF. CDR3 DNA sequence: TGTGCCAGCAGCCCGACAGGGGCTTATAATTCACCCCTCCACTTT.

This clonotype was recorded a few times. The rearrangement links TRBV4-1 to TRBJ2-1; perhaps TRBD2 as D (5 bases). Trimming shortened V by 0 bases and J by 0 bases, and 12 bases separated the two germline ends. CDR1 is MGHRA, CDR2 YSYEKL, per germline. The CDR3 runs to 17 residues. The CDR3 here is CASSQEIGKSSYNEQFF. The CDR3 DNA sequence: TGCGCCAGCAGCCAAGAGATCGGGAAAAGCTCCTACAATGAGCAGTTCTTC.

In the case of this clonotype: At one boundary the junction diverges from the germline segment, which might be a read error. The chain uses TRBV11-1 and TRBJ2-7; D might be TRBD1 (5 bases). CDR3 size: 14 residues. Germline loops: CDR1 SGHAT, CDR2 FQDESV (reference sequence). The CDR3 DNA sequence: TGTGTCAGCAGCCTAGAACAGGACTCCTACGAGCAGTACTTC. This sequence encodes CVSSLEQDSYEQYF.

This clonotype was counted a few times. This chain uses TRBV18 with TRBJ2-2, with TRBD2 matching 9 bases. The CDR3 loop spans 15 amino acids. Germline V gene sequence: CDR1 KGHSH, CDR2 LQKENI. V shed 6 bases and J 4 bases; nucleotides not matched to a gene: 6. In DNA, the CDR3 is TGTGCCAGCTCCCCTAGCGGGATCCTCACCGGGGAGCTGTTTTTT. Its protein product is CASSPSGILTGELFF.

This clonotype has ten or more counts. The chain links TRBV7-8 to TRBJ2-7; the D is unclear. Trimming stripped 1 base from V and 0 bases from J, with 10 bases between. This CDR3 has 15 amino acids. Looked up from germline, CDR1 is SGHVS and CDR2 is FQNEAQ. CDR3 sequence (DNA): TGTGCCAGCAGCTTAGGACCAGTCAGCTCCTACGAGCAGTACTTC. Its translation is CASSLGPVSSYEQYF.

V and J are TRBV7-2 and TRBJ2-1; TRBD2 agrees at 8 bases. J was trimmed by 5 bases and V by 0 bases; bases with no gene match: 9. The CDR3 consists of 17 residues. In germline, CDR1 is SGHTA, CDR2 FQGNSA. CDR3 nucleotide sequence: TGTGCCAGCAGCTTAGCTATGGGTAGCGGGATTAACAATGAGCAGTTCTTC. Encoded protein: CASSLAMGSGINNEQFF.

This clonotype has a count of ten or more. This rearrangement joins TRBV6-2 or TRBV6-3 to TRBJ2-3; D may correspond to TRBD1 or TRBD2 (5 bases each). The germline V gene has CDR1 MNHEY and CDR2 SVGEGT. There are 15 residues in the CDR3. With 2 bases removed from V and 6 bases from J, the gap between germline ends came to 15 bases. The chain's CDR3 is CASSYVGRLRDTQYF. CDR3 in DNA: TGTGCCAGCAGTTACGTGGGACGCCTTCGGGATACGCAGTATTTT.

This clonotype was counted only a few times. V and J are TRBV11-2 and TRBJ1-2; no clear D gene. The CDR3 runs 13 residues. Trimming removed 5 bases at V and 4 bases at J, with 11 bases between. Germline CDR1 and CDR2: SGHAT and FQNNGV. CDR3 region: CASSPRSIYGYTF. Written as DNA, the CDR3 is TGTGCCAGCAGCCCGAGGAGTATCTATGGCTACACCTTC.

The table lists this clonotype with many counts. CDR3 region: CASSLDGTSANEQFF. CDR3 bases: TGTGCCAGCAGCTTAGATGGGACTAGCGCCAATGAGCAGTTCTTC. This chain links TRBV7-9 with TRBJ2-1; 10 positions agree with TRBD2. This CDR3 is built from 15 residues. Germline V gene data show CDR1 as SEHNR and CDR2 as FQNEAQ (reference sequence). The V segment lost 1 base and the J segment 6 bases; nucleotides outside the gene matches: 3.

The chain links TRBV29-1 to TRBJ1-1; TRBD1 is a possible D gene (5 bases). The CDR3 is made up of 13 amino acids. Germline V gives CDR1 SQVTM, CDR2 ANQGSEA. V was cut by 6 bases and J by 2 bases, with 13 bases left in between. The CDR3 DNA reads as TGCAGCGTGACGACAGAGGGCAACACTGAAGCTTTCTTT. Translation gives CSVTTEGNTEAFF.

This clonotype was counted many times. The chain couples TRBV7-2 to TRBJ1-2; a weak D match, TRBD1 (6 bases). V lost 11 bases and J lost 3, with 19 bases in between. The CDR3 totals 14 residues. The germline CDR1 and CDR2 sequences are SGHTA and FQGNSA. In DNA form, the CDR3 reads TGTGCCGCATCAGGACGAGGGGGTGACTATGGCTACACCTTC. This encodes CAASGRGGDYGYTF.

Notes on this clonotype: One junction end does not reproduce the germline sequence, and a read error may be involved. The gene calls are TRBV24-1 and TRBJ2-7; D gene ambiguous. This CDR3 is 12 amino acids long. Germline-derived CDR1 and CDR2 are KGHDR and SFDVKD. This CDR3 reads CATSDGSYGQYF. The CDR3 DNA reads as TGTGCCACCAGTGATGGTTCCTACGGGCAGTACTTC.

This clonotype was recorded a few times. The chain recombines TRBV28 with TRBJ1-4; 9 nucleotides match TRBD1. V dropped 5 bases and J dropped 10; count of bases not matched to a gene: 8. CDR3 length: 14 amino acids. Germline V lookup: CDR1 MDHEN, CDR2 SYDVKM. This CDR3 is CASSGPGQGGKLFF. The CDR3 region has the DNA TGTGCCAGCAGTGGTCCGGGACAGGGAGGAAAACTGTTTTTT.